Listed below are T cell receptor beta chains from one sample, sequenced in a study of radiation and T cells in renal cell carcinoma. TCRdb keeps only in-frame clones here, not all; method: immunoSEQ multiplex PCR. The sample records some 16,000 clones, over 50% being singletons. The specimen was tumor tissue, collected from a patient whose treatment was nephrectomy without radiotherapy. These receptors came from a middle-aged man with renal cell carcinoma. The CDR3 runs from the conserved cysteine through the conserved F or W. Fields, in order: J gene, V gene, clone size, D gene, CDR3 DNA, CDR3 protein. The D gene is left open where the match is weak. Only some rows state a clone size, as once, few, many or a class for expanded clones.

J: TRBJ2-1; V: TRBV29-1; size: few; D: TRBD1; DNA: TGCAGCGTTTTAACATCAGGGGGTGAGCAGTTCTTC; CDR3: CSVLTSGGEQFF
J: TRBJ2-7; V: TRBV2; size: medium-sized; D: .; DNA: TGTGCCAGCAGTGAAGCTCTAGAATCGTACTTC; CDR3: CASSEALESYF
J: TRBJ1-2; V: TRBV7-2; size: .; D: .; DNA: TGTGCCAGCCTATCAGAGCTATTCTATGGCTACACCTTC; CDR3: CASLSELFYGYTF
J: TRBJ2-5; V: TRBV29-1; size: .; D: .; DNA: TGCAGCGTGGAAAGTAAGGGTGGGGGCCGCCAAGAGACCCAGTACTTC; CDR3: CSVESKGGGRQETQYF
J: TRBJ2-7; V: TRBV6-5; size: .; D: .; DNA: TGTGCCAGCAGTTATAGGGCAGGGAACGAGCAGTACTTC; CDR3: CASSYRAGNEQYF
J: TRBJ2-1; V: TRBV4-3; size: .; D: TRBD1; DNA: TGCGCCAGCAGTCTCGACAGGGCTTCCTACAATGAGCAGTTCTTC; CDR3: CASSLDRASYNEQFF
J: TRBJ2-7; V: TRBV28; size: .; D: .; DNA: TGTGCCAGCAGTTTTGCCCACGTGCAGTACTTC; CDR3: CASSFAHVQYF
J: TRBJ2-7; V: TRBV6-5; size: .; D: .; DNA: TGTGCCAGCAGTGCCGAACTAGCTTTCGAGCAGTACTTC; CDR3: CASSAELAFEQYF
J: TRBJ2-2; V: TRBV6-1; size: .; D: .; DNA: TGTGCCAGCGGGAGGACAACCGGGGAGCTGTTTTTT; CDR3: CASGRTTGELFF
J: TRBJ2-1; V: TRBV19; size: few; D: .; DNA: TGTGCCAGTAGTATTCTCGGGAAAGGTGAGCAGTTCTTC; CDR3: CASSILGKGEQFF
J: TRBJ2-3; V: TRBV6-1; size: .; D: TRBD2; DNA: TGTGCCAGCAGTGGACTAGCGGGAGCAGATACGCAGTATTTT; CDR3: CASSGLAGADTQYF
J: TRBJ2-7; V: TRBV18; size: once; D: .; DNA: TGTGCCAGCTCACCACCGGGCCAATACGGGGTTGGGTACGAGCAGTACTTC; CDR3: CASSPPGQYGVGYEQYF
J: TRBJ2-3; V: TRBV2; size: .; D: .; DNA: TGTGCCAGCAGTGAATCTTTTATGGCCCACGAAACGCAGTATTTT; CDR3: CASSESFMAHETQYF
J: TRBJ2-1; V: TRBV5-1; size: .; D: TRBD2; DNA: TGCGCCAGCAGCTTGACGGCGGGAGGTTCTAATGAGCAGTTCTTC; CDR3: CASSLTAGGSNEQFF
J: TRBJ2-2; V: TRBV9; size: few; D: .; DNA: TGTGCCAGCAGCGGAACAGGGAACACCGGGGAGCTGTTTTTT; CDR3: CASSGTGNTGELFF
J: TRBJ2-3; V: TRBV18; size: few; D: .; DNA: TGTGCCAGCTCACCACAGCCTGGCGGGGATACGCAGTATTTT; CDR3: CASSPQPGGDTQYF
J: TRBJ1-6; V: TRBV30; size: few; D: TRBD1; DNA: TGTGCCCGTGGACAGGGTTATAATTCACCCCTCCACTTT; CDR3: CARGQGYNSPLHF
J: TRBJ2-7; V: TRBV6-6; size: .; D: .; DNA: TGTGCCAGCAGATCGCAAATCAGGGGTCCTTACGAGCAGTACTTC; CDR3: CASRSQIRGPYEQYF
J: TRBJ2-7; V: TRBV4-3; size: once; D: .; DNA: TGCGCCAGCAGCCAGATCCAGACAAACACCTACGAGCAGTACTTC; CDR3: CASSQIQTNTYEQYF
J: TRBJ2-7; V: TRBV27; size: large; D: TRBD1; DNA: TGTGCCAGCAGTTTATATACAGGGGACGAGCAGTACTTC; CDR3: CASSLYTGDEQYF
J: TRBJ2-2; V: TRBV29-1; size: large; D: .; DNA: TGCAGCGCCTGGGGGGCCGGGGAGCTGTTTTTT; CDR3: CSAWGAGELFF
J: TRBJ1-6; V: TRBV11-2; size: .; D: .; DNA: TGTGCCAGCAGCTTGAAGGTTTCACCCCTCCACTTT; CDR3: CASSLKVSPLHF
J: TRBJ1-1; V: TRBV9; size: .; D: .; DNA: TGTGCCAGCAGCTCGTCGGACGGATTGAACACTGAAGCTTTCTTT; CDR3: CASSSSDGLNTEAFF
J: TRBJ2-1; V: TRBV4-2; size: few; D: TRBD2; DNA: TGTGCCAGCAGCCCTCTTAGCGGGGGGGCCCACAATGAGCAGTTCTTC; CDR3: CASSPLSGGAHNEQFF
J: TRBJ2-7; V: TRBV29-1; size: once; D: .; DNA: TGCAGCGTTCAGGGGGGCCCATACGAGCAGTACTTC; CDR3: CSVQGGPYEQYF
J: TRBJ2-1; V: TRBV29-1; size: .; D: .; DNA: TGCAGCGCACGTGGGGGGGACACCTCTTACAATGAGCAGTTCTTC; CDR3: CSARGGDTSYNEQFF
J: TRBJ2-2; V: TRBV5-8; size: .; D: TRBD2; DNA: TGTGCCAGCAGCTTGCCGACTAGCGGGGGCTACACCGGGGAGCTGTTTTTT; CDR3: CASSLPTSGGYTGELFF
J: TRBJ1-3; V: TRBV7-2; size: many; D: .; DNA: TGTGCCAGCAGCTTCGTGACGGCTGGAAACACCATATATTTT; CDR3: CASSFVTAGNTIYF
J: TRBJ2-1; V: TRBV19; size: .; D: .; DNA: TGTGCCAGTAGCACTATCAATGAGCAGTTCTTC; CDR3: CASSTINEQFF
J: TRBJ2-1; V: TRBV7-9; size: .; D: TRBD1; DNA: TGTGCCAGCAGCTTAGAGTCAGGGGGCAATGAGCAGTTCTTC; CDR3: CASSLESGGNEQFF